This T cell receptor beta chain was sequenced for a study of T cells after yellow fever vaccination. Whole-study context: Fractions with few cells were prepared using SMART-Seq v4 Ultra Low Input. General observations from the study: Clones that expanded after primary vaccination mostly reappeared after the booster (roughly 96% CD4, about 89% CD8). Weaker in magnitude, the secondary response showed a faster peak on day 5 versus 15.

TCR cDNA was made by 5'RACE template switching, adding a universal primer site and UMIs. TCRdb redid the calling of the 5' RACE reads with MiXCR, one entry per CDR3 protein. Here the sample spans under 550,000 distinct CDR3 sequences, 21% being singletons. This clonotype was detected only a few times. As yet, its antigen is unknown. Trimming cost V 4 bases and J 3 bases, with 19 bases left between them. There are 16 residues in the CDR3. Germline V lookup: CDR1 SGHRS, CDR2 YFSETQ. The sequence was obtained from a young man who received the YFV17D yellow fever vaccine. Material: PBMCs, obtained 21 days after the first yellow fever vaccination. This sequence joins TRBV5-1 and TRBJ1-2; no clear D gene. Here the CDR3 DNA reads TGCGCCAGCAGCCAAACCCGTGGAGAGGTCGACTATGGCTACACCTTC. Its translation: CASSQTRGEVDYGYTF.